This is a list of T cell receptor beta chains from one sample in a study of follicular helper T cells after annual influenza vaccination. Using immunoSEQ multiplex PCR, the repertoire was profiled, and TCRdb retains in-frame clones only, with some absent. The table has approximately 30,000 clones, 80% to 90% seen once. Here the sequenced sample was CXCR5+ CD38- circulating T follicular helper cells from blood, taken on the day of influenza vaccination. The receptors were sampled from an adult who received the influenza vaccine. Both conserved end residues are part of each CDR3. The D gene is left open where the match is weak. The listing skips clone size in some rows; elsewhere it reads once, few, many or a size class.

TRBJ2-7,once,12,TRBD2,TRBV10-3,CATGGGGYEQYF,TGTGCTACGGGAGGGGGAGGCTACGAGCAGTACTTC
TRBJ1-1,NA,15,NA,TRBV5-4,CASSQSLRANTEAFF,TGTGCCAGCAGCCAGTCTCTGAGGGCGAACACTGAAGCTTTCTTT
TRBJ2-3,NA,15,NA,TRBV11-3,CASSSHGGNSDTQYF,TGTGCCAGCAGCTCACACGGGGGAAATTCAGATACGCAGTATTTT
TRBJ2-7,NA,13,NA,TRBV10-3,CAISDLLSYEQYF,TGTGCCATCAGTGATCTCCTCTCCTACGAGCAGTACTTC
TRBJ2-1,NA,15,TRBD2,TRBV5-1,CASSSRLAGVNEQFF,TGCGCCAGCAGCTCACGACTAGCGGGGGTGAATGAGCAGTTCTTC
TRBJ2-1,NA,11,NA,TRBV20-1,CSARHRGEQFF,TGCAGTGCTAGACACCGGGGAGAGCAGTTCTTC
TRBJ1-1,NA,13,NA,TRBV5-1,CASSQGVNTEAFF,TGCGCCAGCAGCCAAGGAGTTAACACTGAAGCTTTCTTT
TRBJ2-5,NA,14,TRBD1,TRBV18,CASSRGTGKETQYF,TGTGCCAGCTCCCGGGGGACAGGGAAAGAGACCCAGTACTTC
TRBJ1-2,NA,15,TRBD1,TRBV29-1,CSVWDRTQNNYGYTF,TGCAGCGTTTGGGACAGAACACAGAATAACTATGGCTACACCTTC
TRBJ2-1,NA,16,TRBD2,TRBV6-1,CASSEPRLARWNEQFF,TGTGCCAGCAGTGAACCCAGACTAGCGAGGTGGAATGAGCAGTTCTTC
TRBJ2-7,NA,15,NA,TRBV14,CASSQAPGYSYEQYF,TGTGCCAGCAGCCAGGCGCCGGGGTACTCCTACGAGCAGTACTTC